A single sample gave rise to the 6 T cell receptor beta chains below, sequenced in a study of monozygotic twins with inflammatory bowel disease. Following a re-call of the 5' RACE reads, TCRdb has one entry per CDR3 protein and lacks DNA. In total, the table holds roughly 150,000 distinct CDR3 sequences. The sequenced sample was blood. Receptors originate from a human donor with ulcerative colitis or Crohn's disease, or a healthy co-twin of an affected twin (not recorded which).

The chain combines TRBV20-1 with TRBJ1-2. The CDR3 has 15 residues. Germline values: CDR1 DFQATT, CDR2 SNEGSKA (reference sequence). The CDR3 sequence: CSAPDWSGGRYGYTF.

The J gene is TRBJ1-2, the V gene TRBV19. This CDR3 contains 12 residues. Looked up from germline, CDR1 is LNHDA and CDR2 is SQIVND (reference sequence). The CDR3 region is CASSILGYGYTF.

The chain has TRBV5-1 and TRBJ2-7; no DNA is available, so the TRBD1 call from TCRdb remains unchecked. CDR3 length: 16 amino acids. Germline loops: CDR1 SGHRS, CDR2 YFSETQ. CDR3 amino acids: CASSFGGGQTIYEQYF.

V gene TRBV20-1 combines with J gene TRBJ2-1; TCRdb proposes TRBD1, but this gene call is untestable without DNA. This CDR3 is 12 amino acids long. Germline CDR1 and CDR2: DFQATT and SNEGSKA (reference sequence). CDR3 sequence reads: CSAPRDLNEQFF.

The chain couples TRBV12-3 or TRBV12-4 to TRBJ2-3; TCRdb designates TRBD2, a call that cannot be tested without DNA. The CDR3 covers 14 residues. CDR3 amino acids: CASSRGTSTDTQYF.

This chain connects TRBV6-1 to TRBJ1-5. This CDR3 comprises 16 residues. Germline CDR1 MNHNS, CDR2 SASEGT. This CDR3 reads CASLVRQTGSNQPQHF.